This T cell receptor beta chain appears in the sequencing data of a study of blood T cell repertoires in COVID-19. For the study at large: Samples of COVID-19 (acute and convalescent) were obtained from the United States, Italy and Spain.

Some clones are missing from TCRdb's copy, which holds only in-frame ones; the method was immunoSEQ multiplex PCR. The top ten hold 6.9% of the sample, which has roughly 180,000 clones, about 85% seen once. During active infection, Seattle patients enrolled and were then monitored through disease. CDR1 SGHVS and CDR2 FNYEAQ come from the germline V gene. V shed 2 bases and J 0 bases; nucleotides not matched to a gene: 1. The CDR3 covers 15 residues. The material sequenced was peripheral blood. The TCR was taken from a man older than 75 with COVID-19, enrolled during active disease. V usage is TRBV7-6 and J usage is TRBJ2-7, with 10 nucleotides matching TRBD2. The CDR3 reads CASSLTSGDSYEQYF. CDR3 bases: TGTGCCAGCAGCTTAACTAGCGGGGACTCCTACGAGCAGTACTTC.